The sequence of this TCR beta chain was determined in a study of human T cells and chemical hapten exposure. Study-wide results and limits: As patch test score rose, PT1 expanded TCR counts tended to rise as well.

Time point meaning: patch test 3, about 24 weeks after DPC sensitization. The sample's treatment: therapeutic diphenylcyclopropenone sensitization with weekly scalp DPC. Blood was drawn before each patch test was applied. In the authors' workflow: Counts of TCRs in each sample centred on a median of around 99,000 and extended from approximately 20,000 to 700,000. Via MiXCR, TCRdb re-called the RACE reads, giving one row per CDR3 protein. V and J calls and clone size were set by TCRdb, not the authors. The sample holds about 84,000 distinct CDR3 sequences, 10% to 14% seen once. As to this clonotype: What it binds is unknown.

CDR3 length equals 14 residues. V lost 5 bases, J lost 4 bases, and 15 bases lay in between. Germline-derived CDR1 and CDR2 are SEHNR and FQNEAQ (reference sequence). This clonotype was obtained from a woman aged 45-65 years with alopecia areata. Some clones in this sample may be carry-over from other donors' samples. The chain couples TRBV7-9 to TRBJ2-7; D may be TRBD1 (5 bases). The sequencing here drew on whole blood, taken in connection with sensitization to the hapten diphenylcyclopropenone (DPC). For the CDR3, the DNA is TGTGCCAGCAGCCCCCTGCGGCAGGGTTACGAGCAGTACTTC. Translating gives CASSPLRQGYEQYF.